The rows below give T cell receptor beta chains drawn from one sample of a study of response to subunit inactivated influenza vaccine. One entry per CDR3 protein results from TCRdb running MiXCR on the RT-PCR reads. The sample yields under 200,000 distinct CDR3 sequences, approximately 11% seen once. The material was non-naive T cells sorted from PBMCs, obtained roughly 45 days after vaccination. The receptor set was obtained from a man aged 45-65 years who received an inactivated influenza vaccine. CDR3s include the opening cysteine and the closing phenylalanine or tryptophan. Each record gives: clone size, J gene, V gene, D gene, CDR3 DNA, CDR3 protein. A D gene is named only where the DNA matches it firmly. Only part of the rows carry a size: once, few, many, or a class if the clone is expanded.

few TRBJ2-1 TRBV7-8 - TGTGCCAGCAGCTCAAAGAGGTGGCAGGGCTCCTACAATGAGCAGTTCTTC CASSSKRWQGSYNEQFF
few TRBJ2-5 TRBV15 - TGTGCCACCAGCAGAATAACAAGGGGCCAAGAGACCCAGTACTTC CATSRITRGQETQYF
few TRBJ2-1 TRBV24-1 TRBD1 TGTGCCACCAGTGACCCCTCGACAGGGGCCGACTACAATGAGCAGTTCTTC CATSDPSTGADYNEQFF
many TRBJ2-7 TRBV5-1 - TGCGCCAGCAGCTTGTCAGGGGCACGTTCACAGCCCCTTATTTACGAGCAGTACTTC CASSLSGARSQPLIYEQYF
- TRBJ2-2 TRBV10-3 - TGTGCCATCAGTGAGCCGGGGGCCGGGGAGCTGTTTTTT CAISEPGAGELFF
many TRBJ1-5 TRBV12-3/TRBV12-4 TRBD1 TGTGCCAGCAGTCTCGACAGGGCGGATCAGCCCCAGCATTTT CASSLDRADQPQHF
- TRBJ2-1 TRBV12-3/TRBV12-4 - TGTGCCAGCACCCGGGGGAGTTCGTATGAGCACTTCTTC CASTRGSSYEHFF
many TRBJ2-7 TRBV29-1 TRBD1 TGCAGCGTTGAAGGTTTAAGACAGGGAGCCTACGAGCAGTACTTC CSVEGLRQGAYEQYF
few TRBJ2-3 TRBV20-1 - TGCAGTGCTAACCGGACCCCTCCGGAGGGCACAGATACGCAGTATTTT CSANRTPPEGTDTQYF
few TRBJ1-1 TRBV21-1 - TGTGCCAGCAAGGCAGGGCGCCGGGACACTGAAGCTTTCTTT CASKAGRRDTEAFF
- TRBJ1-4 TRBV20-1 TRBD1 TGCAGTGCTAGCGGGACAGGGGTCGTAAGTCAGGAAAAACTGTTTTTT CSASGTGVVSQEKLFF
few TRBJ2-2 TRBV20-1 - TGCAGTGCTGGGGTGATGGGCACCGGGGAGCTGTTTTTT CSAGVMGTGELFF
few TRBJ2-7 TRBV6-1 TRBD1 TGTGCCAGCACTAAATTTCCGGGACAGAGATCCTACGAGCAGTACTTC CASTKFPGQRSYEQYF
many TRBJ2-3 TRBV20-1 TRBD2 TGCAGTGCCGGGGGGGTGCGGGGGACCACAGATACGCAGTATTTT CSAGGVRGTTDTQYF
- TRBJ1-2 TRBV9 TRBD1 TGTGCCAGCAGCCCCCGTGAAGGGACAGGGATGGGTGGCTACACCTTC CASSPREGTGMGGYTF
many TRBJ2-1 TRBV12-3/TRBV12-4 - TGTGCCAGCAGTTTGGAGGGCATATCTGGGCAGTTCTTC CASSLEGISGQFF
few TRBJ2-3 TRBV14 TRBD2 TGTGCCAGCAGCCTCCACTTAGCGGGAGGATTGAAAGATACGCAGTATTTT CASSLHLAGGLKDTQYF
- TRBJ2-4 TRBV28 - TGTGCCAGCAGTTTTCTGGGAGGAGCCAAAAACATTCAGTACTTC CASSFLGGAKNIQYF
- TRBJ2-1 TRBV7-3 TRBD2 TGTGCCAGCAGCCGTCCGGCACTAGCGGGAGGGGCCTACAATGAGCAGTTCTTC CASSRPALAGGAYNEQFF
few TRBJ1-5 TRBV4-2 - TGTGCCAGCAGCCAAGAAGCGACCCGATATAGCAATCAGCCCCAGCATTTT CASSQEATRYSNQPQHF
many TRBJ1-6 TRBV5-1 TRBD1 TGCGCCAGCAGCCCCGGGACAGGGCAGCAACCCCTCCACTTT CASSPGTGQQPLHF
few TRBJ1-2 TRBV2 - TGTGCCAGCAGTGCGCGGAGGGAGGGTGGCTACACCTTC CASSARREGGYTF
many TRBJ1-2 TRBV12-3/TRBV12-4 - TGTGCCAGCAGTTTAGACTTGAACTATGGCTACACCTTC CASSLDLNYGYTF
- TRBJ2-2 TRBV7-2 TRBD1 TGTTCCAGCAGCCCAGCCGGGACAGGGGCCGGGGAGCTGTTTTTT CSSSPAGTGAGELFF
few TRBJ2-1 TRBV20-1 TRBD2 TGCAGTGCCAACACCGGGACTACGTCCGTTTACAATGAGCAGTTCTTC CSANTGTTSVYNEQFF
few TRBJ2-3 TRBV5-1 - TGCGCCAGCAGCAGTGGGACTCCGAAGGGGACAGATACGCAGTATTTT CASSSGTPKGTDTQYF
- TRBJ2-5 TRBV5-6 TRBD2 TGTGCCAGCAGCTCCCTGACTAGCGGGAAAGAGACCCAGTACTTC CASSSLTSGKETQYF
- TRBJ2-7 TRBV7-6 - TGTGCCAGCAGTATACTAGTCAACGAGCAGTACTTC CASSILVNEQYF
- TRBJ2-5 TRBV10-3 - TGTGCCATCAGTGATGAGGGCTCACAAGAGACCCAGTACTTC CAISDEGSQETQYF
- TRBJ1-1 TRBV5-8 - TGTGCCAGCACCCTCGGGCTTATGAACACTGAAGCTTTCTTT CASTLGLMNTEAFF
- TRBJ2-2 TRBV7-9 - TGTGCCAGCAGCTTATGGGGAAGCGGCGGCGGGGAGCTGTTTTTT CASSLWGSGGGELFF
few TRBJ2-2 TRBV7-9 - TGTGCCAGCAGCTCATACAGGGACACCGGGGAGCTGTTTTTT CASSSYRDTGELFF
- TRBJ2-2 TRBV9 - TGTGCCAGCACTCGAGACAGAATAGCGAACACCGGGGAGCTGTTTTTT CASTRDRIANTGELFF
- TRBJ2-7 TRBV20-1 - TGCAGTGCTAGCCCGGGACCCGATGCGGAGCAGTACTTC CSASPGPDAEQYF
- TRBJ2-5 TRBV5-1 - TGCGCCAGCAGCACAGAACAGGGCTGGGCAGACCAAGAGACCCAGTACTTC CASSTEQGWADQETQYF
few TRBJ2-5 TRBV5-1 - TGCGCCAGCAGCCCGGTTCTCGCGGAGACCCAGTACTTC CASSPVLAETQYF
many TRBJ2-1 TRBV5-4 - TGTGCCAGCAGCTTGGGTGGACCGAGCTCCTACAATGAGCAGTTCTTC CASSLGGPSSYNEQFF
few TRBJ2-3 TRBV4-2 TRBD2 TGTGCCAGCAGCCAAGAAAGTAGCAGCGGGGGATACACAGATACGCAGTATTTT CASSQESSSGGYTDTQYF
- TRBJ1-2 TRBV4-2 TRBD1 TGTGCCAGCAGCCAGCAGACAGGGGGGGACTATGGCTACACCTTC CASSQQTGGDYGYTF
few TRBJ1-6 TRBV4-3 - TGCGCCAGCAGCCAAGGCCACAGTGGTTCACCCCTCCACTTT CASSQGHSGSPLHF
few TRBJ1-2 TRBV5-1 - TGCGCCAGCAGGAGGGCACCAAACTATGGCTACACCTTC CASRRAPNYGYTF
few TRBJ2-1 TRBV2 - TGTGCCAGCAGAGCTAGGACGGGAAATGAGCAGTTCTTC CASRARTGNEQFF
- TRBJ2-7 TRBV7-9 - TGTGCCGTAAGGAGGGAGGTTAGGGACGAGCAGTACTTC CAVRREVRDEQYF
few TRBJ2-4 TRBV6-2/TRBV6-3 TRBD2 TGTGCCAGCAGCCGGAGTGAGCTAGCGGCCCTAGCCAAAAACATTCAGTACTTC CASSRSELAALAKNIQYF
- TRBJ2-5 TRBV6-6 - TGTGCCAGCAGTTACTCGAGTGAGACCCAGTACTTC CASSYSSETQYF
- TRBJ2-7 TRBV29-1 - TGCAGCGTGAAAAGGCCGGGAATGGTCTACGAGCAGTACTTC CSVKRPGMVYEQYF
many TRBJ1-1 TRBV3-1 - TGTGCCAGCAGCCAAATGGGACTAAGTGAAGCTTTCTTT CASSQMGLSEAFF
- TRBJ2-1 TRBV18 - TGTGCCAGCTCAACAGCGGCGGGCTCCTACAATGAGCAGTTCTTC CASSTAAGSYNEQFF
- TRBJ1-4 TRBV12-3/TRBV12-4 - TGTGCCAGCAGTTTATCTGGTGAAAAACTGTTTTTT CASSLSGEKLFF
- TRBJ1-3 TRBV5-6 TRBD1 TGTGCCAGCAGCTTGGTAACAGGGGAGGGAAACACCATATATTTT CASSLVTGEGNTIYF
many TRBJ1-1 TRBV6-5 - TGTGCCAGCAGTTACGGCGGGGCAGGGACTGAAGCTTTCTTT CASSYGGAGTEAFF
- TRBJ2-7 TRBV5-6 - TGTGCCAGCAGCCTGACTTTTGGGACGGTAGCCTACGAGCAGTACTTC CASSLTFGTVAYEQYF
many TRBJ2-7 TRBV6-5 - TGTGCCAGCAGTTACGATGACGCCTCCTACGAGCAGTACTTC CASSYDDASYEQYF
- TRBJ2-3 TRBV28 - TGTGCCAGCAGCTACCCTTTGGGGGCCGCCTTCTCGCCGGATCCAGATACGCAGTATTTT CASSYPLGAAFSPDPDTQYF
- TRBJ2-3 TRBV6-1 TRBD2 TGTGCCAGCAGCGTAGCGGGGGGGCCGACAGATACGCAGTATTTT CASSVAGGPTDTQYF
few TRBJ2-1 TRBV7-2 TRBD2 TGTGCCAGCAGCTCGAGGGGCCTAGCGGAGTACAATGAGCAGTTCTTC CASSSRGLAEYNEQFF
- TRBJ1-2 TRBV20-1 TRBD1 TGCAGTGCGCTCCTTAGGACAGGGTATGGCTACACCTTC CSALLRTGYGYTF
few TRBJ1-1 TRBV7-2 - TGTGCCAGCAGCGCCCAAACGTCCACTGAAGCTTTCTTT CASSAQTSTEAFF
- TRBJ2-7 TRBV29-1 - TGCAGCGTTGACCGCCCGGACAAGCAGTACTTC CSVDRPDKQYF
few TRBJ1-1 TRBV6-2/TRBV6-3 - TGTGCCAGCAGGGGGGACTTACCGAACACTGAAGCTTTCTTT CASRGDLPNTEAFF